This T cell receptor beta chain was found in a study of blood T cells in healthy people across ages. Overall study findings and caveats: Researchers deemed the diversity estimates from one million T cells underestimates.

PCR was performed a second time for about 7 to 11 cycles using a sample-barcoded 5' primer and a J-beta primer mix. In TCRdb, the 5' RACE reads were re-called with MiXCR into one record per CDR3 protein. The sample lists roughly 800,000 distinct CDR3 sequences; roughly 64% were seen once. With V trimmed by 8 bases and J by 6 bases, 6 bases remained unmatched. Germline V gives CDR1 MNHNS, CDR2 SASEGT. CDR3 size: 13 residues. As to this clonotype: Its target is unknown.

Those donating, healthy Caucasian individuals from Russia, were aged roughly 6 to 100. Sequencing used blood. This TCR was recovered from a man younger than 40 in good health. J is TRBJ2-1 and V is TRBV6-1; 8 bases line up with TRBD1. The CDR3 DNA follows: TGTGCCAGCTCAGGACAGGGCTTCAATGAGCAGTTCTTC. The encoded protein is CASSGQGFNEQFF.